The next 6 T cell receptor beta chains were all read from a single sample in a study of sequential checkpoint blockade in melanoma. Treatment denoted: randomized to nivolumab then ipilimumab (arm A) or the reverse (arm B). Only in-frame clones appear in the TCRdb table, and some are missing; sequencing was by immunoSEQ multiplex PCR. Of about 21,000 clones listed, more than 80% are singletons. The sample here was CD8+ T cells sorted from blood (inferred from file names), taken from a patient given nivolumab and ipilimumab in sequence. The receptor source for this set is a human donor with melanoma.

The chain employs TRBV30 and TRBJ1-1; TRBD1 is a possible D gene (6 bases). The germline V gene has CDR1 GTSNPN and CDR2 SVGIG (reference sequence). V was shortened by 0 bases and J by 5 bases, with 10 bases between the two germline ends. The CDR3 contains 13 residues. In DNA form, the CDR3 reads TGTGCCTGGAGTGTTTACAGGGCTACTGAAGCTTTCTTT. It specifies CAWSVYRATEAFF.

V is TRBV6-5 and J is TRBJ2-7; 7 nucleotides match TRBD2. CDR3 size: 14 residues. V was pared by 3 bases and J by 4 bases, with 6 bases of the junction left unmatched. Germline V lookup: CDR1 MNHEY, CDR2 SVGAGI. The CDR3 spells CASSYLAGEYEQYF. CDR3 sequence (DNA): TGTGCCAGCAGTTATCTCGCGGGGGAATACGAGCAGTACTTC.

The chain is built from TRBV10-3 and TRBJ1-6; 7 bases are shared with TRBD1. There are 16 residues in the CDR3. Germline loops: CDR1 ENHRY, CDR2 SYGVKD. J was trimmed by 5 bases and V by 4 bases; bases with no gene match: 8. The DNA of the CDR3 is TGTGCCATCAGTGGAATAGGACAGGCCCATAATTCACCCCTCCACTTT. This encodes CAISGIGQAHNSPLHF.

V gene TRBV27 combines with J gene TRBJ1-1, with a weak D call TRBD1 (6 bases). CDR3 length: 15 residues. V gave up 3 bases and J gave up 5 bases, with 16 bases separating them. Per the germline V gene, CDR1 is MNHEY and CDR2 is SMNVEV (reference sequence). The CDR3 spells CASSLITGNGTEAFF. As DNA, the CDR3 is TGTGCCAGCAGTTTGATCACAGGGAATGGAACTGAAGCTTTCTTT.

The rearrangement links TRBV4-1 to TRBJ1-1, with 9 bases aligning to TRBD1. The germline gives CDR1 MGHRA, CDR2 YSYEKL. The CDR3 covers 16 residues. J gave up 4 bases and V 4 bases, and 10 bases lay outside the gene matches. CDR3 residues: CASSRLQGAVGTEAFF. The CDR3 region has the DNA TGCGCCAGCAGCCGGCTACAGGGGGCTGTGGGCACTGAAGCTTTCTTT.

Turning to this clone: The likely explanation is a read error, given a far larger clone one base away. Other DNA variants within this sample encode the same CDR3. CDR3 sequence: CASSHGQGATYGYTF. CDR3 nucleotides: TGTGCCAGCAGCCACGGACAGGGGGCGACCTATGGCTACACCTTC. The chain recombines TRBV5-4 with TRBJ1-2, with 11 bases that match TRBD1. This CDR3 has 15 residues. Germline trimming cut 4 bases from V and 4 bases from J; bases unmatched to any gene: 6. Germline V gene sequence: CDR1 SGHNT, CDR2 YYREEE (reference sequence).